The 15 T cell receptor beta chains below come from one sample, sequenced in a study of CXCR3-negative and CXCR3-positive naive CD8 T cells (dated by TCRdb to the late 2010s). Sequencing was carried out with a NextSeq 550. The Human TCR Profiling Kit (MiLaboratory) was used to make UMI-labeled 5' RACE TRB cDNA libraries. One entry per CDR3 protein sequence results from the TCRdb reprocessing of the reads, with DNA left out. This sample's records show fewer than 95,000 distinct CDR3 sequences. Approximately 1% of the sample is held by the ten biggest clonotypes. Sequenced: naive CXCR3- CD8+ T cells from blood. What this sample's cell subset or site label stands for: CD45RO-CCR7+CD27+CD95- naive CD8+ T cells lacking CXCR3 (TNR3-). Receptors were obtained from a human donor in good health. Some clones in this sample may be carry-over from other donors' samples.

The chain has TRBV7-9 and TRBJ2-7. The length of the CDR3 is 14 residues. Germline CDR1 and CDR2: SEHNR and FQNEAQ (reference sequence). CDR3 loop: CASSLAGEAYEQYF.

This sequence joins TRBV29-1 and TRBJ2-1; TCRdb designates TRBD2, a call that cannot be tested without DNA. Looked up from germline, CDR1 is SQVTM and CDR2 is ANQGSEA. The CDR3 runs 14 residues. The CDR3 spells CSVRTSGEHNEQFF.

The V call is TRBV7-6, the J call TRBJ2-2. Germline lookup yields CDR1 SGHVS and CDR2 FNYEAQ. The length of the CDR3 is 19 residues. CDR3 in amino acids: CASSLAGSFSSENTGELFF.

The chain carries TRBV11-2 and TRBJ2-3; TCRdb outputs TRBD1, but without DNA this stays unchecked. The germline V gene encodes CDR1 SGHAT and CDR2 FQNNGV. The CDR3 is 16 amino acids. This CDR3 reads CASSLLNGQFTDTQYF.

The genes are TRBV3-1 and TRBJ1-2; TCRdb designates TRBD1, a call that cannot be tested without DNA. Germline V gene lookup returns CDR1 LGHDT and CDR2 YNNKEL (reference sequence). This CDR3 is 14 amino acids long. This CDR3 reads CASSKSQGAHGYTF.

CDR3 residues: CSVPRTEGGPLVAEQYF. This chain links TRBV29-1 with TRBJ2-7; TCRdb gives TRBD1 as the D gene, but with no DNA this cannot be confirmed. Germline V gene sequence: CDR1 SQVTM, CDR2 ANQGSEA. The CDR3 is made up of 17 amino acids.

The chain has TRBV12-5 and TRBJ1-1. CDR1 and CDR2 (germline): LGHNT, FRNRAP. The CDR3 covers 12 residues. The CDR3 protein is CASGLDLVEAFF.

V gene TRBV9 combines with J gene TRBJ2-7. Germline loops: CDR1 SGDLS, CDR2 YYNGEE. This CDR3 spans 13 amino acids. The CDR3 sequence: CASSVAGSYEQYF.

The chain links TRBV7-9 to TRBJ2-7; the D call of TRBD1 rests on TCRdb alone, since no DNA is present to check it. In germline, CDR1 is SEHNR, CDR2 FQNEAQ (reference sequence). CDR3 length: 14 residues. The CDR3 here is CASSIGTAAYEQYF.

V is TRBV7-7 and J is TRBJ2-3; TCRdb returns TRBD1, unconfirmable since there is no DNA. CDR3 length: 13 amino acids. Germline values: CDR1 SSHAT, CDR2 FNYEAQ (reference sequence). CDR3 sequence: CASSGAPTDTQYF.

The chain uses TRBV3-1 and TRBJ2-5; TCRdb proposes TRBD2, but this gene call is untestable without DNA. This CDR3 spans 15 amino acids. Germline V gene lookup returns CDR1 LGHDT and CDR2 YNNKEL (reference sequence). CDR3 sequence reads: CASSQASAGGETQYF.

This chain links TRBV7-9 with TRBJ1-2; TCRdb picks TRBD1, but there is no DNA to check that call. The CDR3 has 12 amino acids. The germline CDR1 and CDR2 sequences are SEHNR and FQNEAQ (reference sequence). The CDR3 is CASSLVGDGYTF.

The rearrangement links TRBV29-1 to TRBJ2-3. Germline V gene data show CDR1 as SQVTM and CDR2 as ANQGSEA. The CDR3 extends over 12 amino acids. CDR3 region: CSVPDYTDTQYF.

V is TRBV6-6 and J is TRBJ2-1; TCRdb names TRBD1, which stays unverified in the absence of DNA. There are 15 residues in the CDR3. Germline lookup yields CDR1 MNHNY and CDR2 SVGAGI (reference sequence). CDR3 sequence: CASRRQGSSYNEQFF.

The chain's CDR3 is CATKDSVTDTQYF. This rearrangement joins TRBV24-1 to TRBJ2-3; TCRdb picks TRBD1, but there is no DNA to check that call. The CDR3 length is 13 residues. Germline loops: CDR1 KGHDR, CDR2 SFDVKD.